The 3 T cell receptor beta chains below all came from one sample that was sequenced in a study of neurological immune-mediated disorders. Via MiXCR, TCRdb re-called the 5' RACE reads, giving one row per CDR3 protein. The table records tens of thousands of distinct CDR3 sequences, roughly 2.6% of them present only once. The sample consisted of PBMCs. These receptors were collected from a woman under 40 with multiple sclerosis.

This clonotype was observed at least ten times. The CDR3 DNA reads TGCAGCGTTGGTGGCGGCTACAATGAGCAGTTCTTC. It translates to CSVGGGYNEQFF. The genes are TRBV29-1 and TRBJ2-1, with D uncertain. The CDR3 length is 12 residues. Germline V lookup: CDR1 SQVTM, CDR2 ANQGSEA. V lost 4 bases and J 3 bases, leaving 7 bases between the germline ends.

Many counts were recorded for this clonotype. The chain couples TRBV7-2 to TRBJ1-6; D is possibly TRBD1 (6 bases). V lost 5 bases and J 2 bases, leaving 13 bases between the germline ends. Germline assignment: CDR1 SGHTA and CDR2 FQGNSA. The CDR3 contains 16 residues. CDR3: CASSLRQVTYNSPLHF. CDR3 DNA sequence: TGTGCCAGCAGCCTACGACAGGTCACCTATAATTCACCCCTCCACTTT.

This clonotype was counted at least ten times. This chain uses TRBV12-3 or TRBV12-4 with TRBJ2-5, with TRBD2 as a possible D gene (6 bases). Trimming removed 4 bases at V and 5 bases at J, with 11 bases between. The CDR3 runs to 13 residues. CDR3 residues: CASSWAGRETQYF. CDR3 bases: TGTGCCAGCAGTTGGGCAGGGAGGGAGACCCAGTACTTC.